Shown below are 15 T cell receptor beta chains from a single sample sequenced in a study of a mutant IDH1 vaccine in newly diagnosed glioma. Sample time point: week 11, during vaccination. In the vaccine, a single dose held 300 ug of the mutant IDH1 20-mer peptide, along with topical imiquimod. These TCRs are of unknown antigen specificity. TCRdb's copy holds only in-frame clones and misses some; the assay was immunoSEQ multiplex PCR. The table has 100,000 to 120,000 clones, 85% to 90% seen once. The material was PBMCs, obtained from a glioma patient whose treatment included an IDH1 peptide vaccine. These receptors all stem from a woman in her fifties or sixties with glioma.

The chain recombines TRBV5-4 with TRBJ1-6, with no clear D. V was pared by 5 bases and J by 0 bases, with 9 bases between. CDR1 and CDR2 (germline): SGHNT, YYREEE (reference sequence). The CDR3 consists of 15 residues. The CDR3 bases are TGTGCCAGCAGTTCACAGAGCTCCTATAATTCACCCCTCCACTTT. As protein: CASSSQSSYNSPLHF.

This chain links TRBV28 with TRBJ2-3; D might be TRBD2 (6 bases). This CDR3 contains 15 residues. Germline loops: CDR1 MDHEN, CDR2 SYDVKM. V was clipped by 2 bases and J by 5 bases, with 14 bases between them. CDR3 in amino acids: CASSLVGSSGDTQYF. The CDR3, as DNA: TGTGCCAGCAGTTTAGTGGGGAGTAGCGGAGATACGCAGTATTTT. Filled out from reference TRBV28 and TRBJ2-3, the complete variable domain reads DVKVTQSSRYLVKRTGEKVFLECVQDMDHENMFWYRQDPGLGLRLIYFSYDVKMKEKGDIPEGYSVSREKKERFSLILESASTNQTSMYLCASSLVGSSGDTQYFGPGTRLTVL.

This clone was observed a single time. The chain employs TRBV15 and TRBJ1-2, with TRBD1 as a possible D gene (5 bases). Looked up from germline, CDR1 is LNHNV and CDR2 is YYDKDF (reference sequence). The CDR3 is 13 amino acids. Trimming stripped 3 bases from V and 5 bases from J, with 10 bases between. For the CDR3, the DNA is TGTGCCACCAGCAGGCAGGGCGGTTATGGCTACACCTTC. It encodes CATSRQGGYGYTF.

The V and J genes are TRBV28 and TRBJ1-1, with D unresolved. The germline gives CDR1 MDHEN, CDR2 SYDVKM. The CDR3 contains 11 residues. The germline V and J ends were trimmed by 2 bases and 8 bases, with 6 bases remaining between them. Here the CDR3 DNA reads TGTGCCAGCAGTTTAGGGCTGGAAGCTTTCTTT. Amino acids: CASSLGLEAFF.

The chain has TRBV12-5 and TRBJ1-1, with TRBD1 as a possible D gene (5 bases). Germline CDR1 LGHNT, CDR2 FRNRAP. V lost 7 bases and J lost 11, with 17 bases in between. This CDR3 is built from 12 residues. CDR3 in amino acids: CASAPEDGAAFF. CDR3 nucleotide sequence: TGTGCTAGTGCCCCCGAAGATGGGGCGGCTTTCTTT. Variable domain in full (rest from reference TRBV12-5 and TRBJ1-1): DARVTQTPRHKVTEMGQEVTMRCQPILGHNTVFWYRQTMMQGLELLAYFRNRAPLDDSGMPKDRFSAEMPDATLATLKIQPSEPRDSAVYFCASAPEDGAAFFGQGTRLTVV.

This clone was found once. The chain joins TRBV18 to TRBJ1-2; possibly TRBD1 for D (6 bases). Trimming pared 0 bases from V and 5 bases from J, leaving 19 bases between. This CDR3 is built from 17 residues. The germline V gene has CDR1 KGHSH and CDR2 LQKENI. The CDR3 protein is CASSPPGGEGRRYGYTF. The DNA for the CDR3 is TGTGCCAGCTCACCACCGGGGGGCGAAGGTCGTCGGTATGGCTACACCTTC.

The chain employs TRBV9 and TRBJ1-3; D is unclear. CDR3 length equals 17 residues. Looked up from germline, CDR1 is SGDLS and CDR2 is YYNGEE. V gave up 0 bases and J gave up 4 bases, with 17 bases separating them. CDR3 nucleotides: TGTGCCAGCAGCGTAGCTATGGACCGGGGAGGAGGAAACACCATATATTTT. Its translation: CASSVAMDRGGGNTIYF.

V usage is TRBV27 and J usage is TRBJ1-5; 8 positions agree with TRBD1. Per germline, CDR1 MNHEY and CDR2 SMNVEV (reference sequence). The CDR3 has 16 residues. V dropped 5 bases and J dropped 1; count of bases not matched to a gene: 7. CDR3 sequence (DNA): TGTGCCAGCAGTCCCTCGACAGGGGAAAGCAATCAGCCCCAGCATTTT. Residues: CASSPSTGESNQPQHF.

This clone has more than one count but fewer than ten. The chain has TRBV7-9 and TRBJ1-2; no firm D call. Germline V lookup: CDR1 SEHNR, CDR2 FQNEAQ (reference sequence). There are 11 residues in the CDR3. For the CDR3, the DNA is TGTGCGGTGGAGGACTACTATGGCTACACCTTC. It codes for CAVEDYYGYTF. The entire variable domain, with the rest obtained from reference TRBV7-9 and TRBJ1-2, is as follows: DTGVSQNPRHKITKRGQNVTFRCDPISEHNRLYWYRQTLGQGPEFLTYFQNEAQLEKSRLLSDRFSAERPKGSFSTLEIQRTEQGDSAMYLCAVEDYYGYTFGSGTRLTVV.

The chain links TRBV20-1 to TRBJ1-2, with D uncertain. Germline CDR1 is DFQATT and CDR2 is SNEGSKA (reference sequence). The V and J ends lost 0 bases and 8 bases respectively, with 7 bases between them. The length of the CDR3 is 11 residues. CDR3 region: CSAREDPGYTF. The CDR3 coding sequence is TGCAGTGCTAGAGAGGACCCGGGCTACACCTTC.

V and J are TRBV5-6 and TRBJ1-1; 8 bases are shared with TRBD1. The CDR3 is 14 residues long. V was pared by 4 bases and J by 3 bases, with 5 bases of the junction left unmatched. Germline-derived CDR1 and CDR2 are SGHDT and YYEEEE. The CDR3 region is CASSPDRADTEAFF. Here the CDR3 DNA reads TGTGCCAGCAGCCCGGACAGGGCAGACACTGAAGCTTTCTTT.

The V call is TRBV11-2, the J call TRBJ1-5, with D maybe TRBD1 (6 bases). The V gene's germline CDR1 is SGHAT and CDR2 FQNNGV. Trimming removed 3 bases at V and 0 bases at J, with 12 bases between. The CDR3 length is 16 residues. The CDR3 is CASSFRTAYSNQPQHF. The CDR3 nucleotides read TGTGCCAGCAGCTTCAGGACAGCGTATAGCAATCAGCCCCAGCATTTT.

This chain joins TRBV29-1 and TRBJ2-5, with 7 bases lining up with TRBD2. This CDR3 comprises 13 residues. V shed 5 bases and J 4 bases; nucleotides not matched to a gene: 7. Germline CDR1 and CDR2: SQVTM and ANQGSEA. For the CDR3, the DNA is TGCAGCGTTAGGGGACTAAGTGGAGAGACCCAGTACTTC. Its protein is CSVRGLSGETQYF.

The chain links TRBV7-8 to TRBJ2-1, with D perhaps TRBD2 (5 bases). CDR3 size: 15 residues. Germline-derived CDR1 and CDR2 are SGHVS and FQNEAQ. Trimming removed 0 bases from V and 9 bases from J, with 15 bases in between. CDR3 in DNA: TGTGCCAGCAGCTTAGCGAGGGCAGGACTGGGTGAGCAGTTCTTC. Its translation is CASSLARAGLGEQFF.

The V gene is TRBV11-2, the J gene TRBJ2-1; tentative D call: TRBD2 (6 bases). The ends were cut back, 5 bases at V and 7 bases at J, with 12 bases in the middle. The CDR3 covers 13 residues. Germline CDR1 is SGHAT and CDR2 is FQNNGV. As DNA, the CDR3 is TGTGCCAGCAGCCTCGCGGGGCCTAATGAGCAGTTCTTC. It translates to CASSLAGPNEQFF.